This T cell receptor beta chain was recovered during a study of cytomegalovirus exposure and HLA in healthy donors. Background on the study: An earlier analysis found 117 million unique TCR beta sequences from roughly 170 million T cells.

Primers included in the PCR were 60 Vbeta and 13 Jbeta primers. Here immunoSEQ multiplex PCR was the method, and the copy in TCRdb shows in-frame clones only, minus some. The sample shows about 300,000 clones, roughly 90% of them seen only once. Between the trimmed V and J ends, which lost 6 bases and 6 bases, there was a span of 15 bases. The CDR3 spans 12 residues. Germline CDR1 SQVTM, CDR2 ANQGSEA. Study findings and constraints: The study assumed roughly uniform donor sequencing depth for presence/absence analyses. Association of under 20,000 TCR beta sequences with HLA alleles was found at 0.05 false discovery rate in a later analysis.

This clone has only a few counts. Its antigen remains unknown. Sequences were obtained from PBMCs. The clonotype was recovered from a man in his forties in good health and CMV-seropositive. The chain is built from TRBV29-1 and TRBJ2-7, with a weak D call TRBD1 (5 bases). This chain's CDR3 is CSVSPDRTEQYF. For the CDR3, the DNA is TGCAGCGTCTCCCCTGACAGAACCGAGCAGTACTTC.